These 27 T cell receptor beta chains share one sample of origin, sequenced in a study of blood T cell repertoires in COVID-19. Profiled with immunoSEQ multiplex PCR; TCRdb holds only in-frame clones, not every one. The sample carries under 450,000 clones, approximately 84% recorded once. Sequenced: PBMCs or T cells enriched from blood (not recorded which). The receptor set was obtained from a woman in her thirties who had recovered from COVID-19.

V usage is TRBV10-3 and J usage is TRBJ2-7, with D perhaps matching TRBD2 (5 bases). CDR1 ENHRY and CDR2 SYGVKD come from the germline V gene. Trimming took 8 bases from V and 6 from J, leaving 17 bases between them. The CDR3 is made up of 13 amino acids. The CDR3 reads CAICREPPGEQYF. CDR3 nucleotide sequence: TGTGCCATCTGTCGGGAACCCCCGGGCGAGCAGTACTTC.

The chain carries TRBV28 and TRBJ2-2; 9 bases are shared with TRBD2. The CDR3 is made up of 18 amino acids. The germline gives CDR1 MDHEN, CDR2 SYDVKM. The V segment lost 3 bases and the J segment 2 bases; nucleotides outside the gene matches: 10. The CDR3 nucleotides read TGTGCCAGCAGTTTTCCCCCACGACTAGCGGCAAACACCGGGGAGCTGTTTTTT. Translating it yields CASSFPPRLAANTGELFF. The full variable domain, in which reference TRBV28 and TRBJ2-2 provide the parts outside the CDR3, is DVKVTQSSRYLVKRTGEKVFLECVQDMDHENMFWYRQDPGLGLRLIYFSYDVKMKEKGDIPEGYSVSREKKERFSLILESASTNQTSMYLCASSFPPRLAANTGELFFGEGSRLTVL.

The chain carries TRBV18 and TRBJ2-5, with TRBD1 identical over 11 bases. The CDR3 is made up of 15 amino acids. In germline, CDR1 is KGHSH, CDR2 LQKENI. Losses at the gene ends were 3 bases for V and 4 bases for J; bases not matched to a gene: 4. The CDR3 loop reads CASSPPGTGGETQYF. The CDR3 DNA reads as TGTGCCAGCTCACCCCCCGGGACAGGGGGAGAGACCCAGTACTTC.

The chain carries TRBV11-2 and TRBJ2-2, with 10 bases matching TRBD2. V lost 5 bases and J lost 5; bases outside the gene matches: 8. The germline V gene encodes CDR1 SGHAT and CDR2 FQNNGV. The CDR3 is 16 residues long. For the CDR3, the DNA is TGTGCCAGCAGCCTTCCTAGCGGGGGACGTACCGGGGAGCTGTTTTTT. Encoded protein: CASSLPSGGRTGELFF. Using reference TRBV11-2 and TRBJ2-2 for the parts outside the CDR3, the full variable domain is EAGVAQSPRYKIIEKRQSVAFWCNPISGHATLYWYQQILGQGPKLLIQFQNNGVVDDSQLPKDRFSAERLKGVDSTLKIQPAKLEDSAVYLCASSLPSGGRTGELFFGEGSRLTVL.

The J gene is TRBJ2-7, the V gene TRBV4-1; D perhaps matches TRBD1 (6 bases). CDR1 and CDR2 from the germline V gene are MGHRA and YSYEKL. CDR3 length: 13 residues. V was pared by 1 base and J by 9 bases, with 13 bases between. In DNA, the CDR3 is TGCGCCAGCAGCCAAGTCACCCGGGACACGCAGTACTTC. Residues: CASSQVTRDTQYF.

The chain has TRBV9 and TRBJ1-2; D gene uncertain. The CDR3 spans 12 residues. Deletions cut 2 bases from V and 8 bases from J, with 10 bases between. CDR1 and CDR2 (germline): SGDLS, YYNGEE. Here the CDR3 reads CASSVTGAGYTF. The CDR3 nucleotides are TGTGCCAGCAGCGTGACGGGTGCCGGCTACACCTTC.

The genes are TRBV29-1 and TRBJ1-1, with TRBD1 identical over 8 bases. Germline CDR1 and CDR2: SQVTM and ANQGSEA. V lost 1 base, J lost 4 bases, and 2 bases stayed unmatched. There are 13 residues in the CDR3. The CDR3 spells CSVEVRGPTEAFF. The CDR3 DNA reads as TGCAGCGTTGAAGTCAGGGGGCCCACTGAAGCTTTCTTT. The full variable domain, completed using reference TRBV29-1 and TRBJ1-1, is SAVISQKPSRDICQRGTSLTIQCQVDSQVTMMFWYRQQPGQSLTLIATANQGSEATYESGFVIDKFPISRPNLTFSTLTVSNMSPEDSSIYLCSVEVRGPTEAFFGQGTRLTVV.

The chain couples TRBV5-1 to TRBJ2-7; 12 bases are a match to TRBD2. This CDR3 contains 16 residues. With V trimmed by 2 bases and J by 4 bases, 7 bases remained unmatched. Germline V CDR1 and CDR2: SGHRS, YFSETQ. CDR3 sequence: CASSFTSTSGGYEQYF. Here the CDR3 DNA reads TGCGCCAGCAGCTTCACCTCGACTAGCGGGGGATACGAGCAGTACTTC.

The rearrangement links TRBV19 to TRBJ2-3; 8 bases are shared with TRBD2. Losses at the gene ends were 1 base for V and 3 bases for J; bases not matched to a gene: 12. The CDR3 contains 18 residues. Germline CDR1 and CDR2: LNHDA and SQIVND (reference sequence). CDR3 sequence: CASSIGRGAGGATDTQYF. DNA of the CDR3: TGTGCCAGTAGTATAGGAAGAGGGGCGGGAGGCGCTACAGATACGCAGTATTTT.

This clone was detected only a few times. The V call is TRBV18, the J call TRBJ2-1; D possibly corresponds to TRBD2 (6 bases). Germline V gene data show CDR1 as KGHSH and CDR2 as LQKENI. The CDR3 is made up of 16 amino acids. V lost 3 bases, J lost 2 bases, and 14 bases lay in between. Written as DNA, the CDR3 is TGTGCCAGCTCACCCCAGGCGGTAGCGGCCTACAATGAGCAGTTCTTC. This translates into CASSPQAVAAYNEQFF.

The V gene is TRBV28, the J gene TRBJ1-2; D possibly corresponds to TRBD1 (5 bases). Germline CDR1 reads MDHEN; CDR2 reads SYDVKM. There are 16 residues in the CDR3. The V gene lost 8 bases and the J gene lost 8 bases, with 27 bases spanning the gap. The CDR3, as DNA: TGTGCCAGCCGATGGACGGGGGACCATGTGATCTACGGCTACACCTTC. Protein product: CASRWTGDHVIYGYTF.

This clone was picked up one time. This rearrangement joins TRBV2 to TRBJ1-2; 7 bases match TRBD1. The CDR3 loop spans 14 amino acids. The V and J ends lost 7 bases and 6 bases, in that order; junction bases with no gene match: 11. The germline gives CDR1 SNHLY, CDR2 FYNNEI. The CDR3 region is CASTLDRERDGYTF. Here the CDR3 DNA reads TGTGCCAGCACCCTCGACAGGGAACGGGATGGCTACACCTTC.

In this sample, this clone turned up a few times. Different DNA sequences within this sample yield the same CDR3. The gene calls are TRBV7-2 and TRBJ1-1, with D uncertain. Germline loops: CDR1 SGHTA, CDR2 FQGNSA. Trimming cost V 3 bases and J 1 base, with 9 bases left between them. CDR3 length equals 14 residues. CDR3 DNA sequence: TGTGCCAGCAGCTTTGGGAGCGCGAACACTGAAGCTTTCTTT. It is translated as CASSFGSANTEAFF. The whole variable domain, filled in from reference TRBV7-2 and TRBJ1-1, reads GAGVSQSPSNKVTEKGKDVELRCDPISGHTALYWYRQSLGQGLEFLIYFQGNSAPDKSGLPSDRFSAERTGGSVSTLTIQRTQQEDSAVYLCASSFGSANTEAFFGQGTRLTVV.

The rearrangement uses TRBV19 and TRBJ1-5; D call uncertain. V was clipped by 7 bases and J by 5 bases, with 15 bases between them. The CDR3 sequence is 14 residues long. Looked up from germline, CDR1 is LNHDA and CDR2 is SQIVND (reference sequence). The CDR3 protein is CASNGRVNHQPQHF. DNA of the CDR3: TGTGCCAGTAACGGTCGGGTAAACCATCAGCCCCAGCATTTT. Supplemented by reference TRBV19 and TRBJ1-5, the full variable domain reads DGGITQSPKYLFRKEGQNVTLSCEQNLNHDAMYWYRQDPGQGLRLIYYSQIVNDFQKGDIAEGYSVSREKKESFPLTVTSAQKNPTAFYLCASNGRVNHQPQHFGDGTRLSIL.

The V and J genes are TRBV5-6 and TRBJ1-6, with D tentatively TRBD1 (5 bases). The CDR3 totals 14 residues. The V gene lost 0 bases and the J gene lost 9 bases, with 10 bases spanning the gap. Germline V gives CDR1 SGHDT, CDR2 YYEEEE. The CDR3 coding sequence is TGTGCCAGCAGCTTGGCTACAGGCTCTTCACCCCTCCACTTT. The encoded protein is CASSLATGSSPLHF. Filled out from reference TRBV5-6 and TRBJ1-6, the complete variable domain reads DAGVTQSPTHLIKTRGQQVTLRCSPKSGHDTVSWYQQALGQGPQFIFQYYEEEERQRGNFPDRFSGHQFPNYSSELNVNALLLGDSALYLCASSLATGSSPLHFGNGTRLTVT.

The chain uses TRBV27 and TRBJ1-5, with TRBD1 matching 9 bases. Trimming at V came to 6 bases and at J to 5 bases, leaving 5 bases not matched to a gene. This CDR3 has 14 residues. CDR1 and CDR2 from the germline V gene are MNHEY and SMNVEV (reference sequence). CDR3 residues: CASRQGQGHQPQHF. The CDR3 bases are TGTGCCAGCAGACAAGGACAGGGGCATCAGCCCCAGCATTTT.

The chain uses TRBV12-3 or TRBV12-4 and TRBJ2-1, with 9 nucleotides matching TRBD1. Trimming at V came to 6 bases and at J to 16 bases, leaving 7 bases not matched to a gene. This CDR3 is 11 amino acids long. The CDR3 DNA is TGTGCCAGCAGGACCGGGACAGGGTTTTTCTTC. It yields the protein CASRTGTGFFF.

This rearrangement joins TRBV19 to TRBJ2-1; 9 bases line up with TRBD2. Looked up from germline, CDR1 is LNHDA and CDR2 is SQIVND (reference sequence). After removal of 5 bases from V and 3 bases from J, the junction contained 5 bases not matched to a gene. The CDR3 covers 15 residues. The CDR3 here is CASSSAGGHYNEQFF. The CDR3, as DNA: TGTGCCAGTAGTTCAGCGGGGGGACACTACAATGAGCAGTTCTTC.

The chain uses TRBV27 and TRBJ2-2; D ambiguous. Trimming cost V 5 bases and J 0 bases, with 4 bases left between them. Germline values: CDR1 MNHEY, CDR2 SMNVEV (reference sequence). CDR3 length: 13 amino acids. The CDR3 reads CASSPSNTGELFF. In DNA form, the CDR3 reads TGTGCCAGCAGTCCATCGAACACCGGGGAGCTGTTTTTT.

The chain uses TRBV27 and TRBJ2-7, with D possibly TRBD2 on 6 matching bases. The germline V and J ends were trimmed by 4 bases and 7 bases, with 11 bases remaining between them. The length of the CDR3 is 12 residues. Germline CDR1 reads MNHEY; CDR2 reads SMNVEV (reference sequence). CDR3 sequence: CASSSNGREQYF. CDR3 DNA sequence: TGTGCCAGCAGTTCCAATGGGAGGGAGCAGTACTTC.

This chain links TRBV29-1 with TRBJ2-7, with D perhaps matching TRBD1 (5 bases). V was cut by 7 bases and J by 7 bases, with 14 bases left in between. The CDR3 covers 11 residues. Germline assignment: CDR1 SQVTM and CDR2 ANQGSEA. This chain's CDR3 is CSALRDGEQYF. CDR3 nucleotides: TGCAGCGCCCTCAGGGATGGGGAGCAGTACTTC.

Ten or more counts support this clone. The chain combines TRBV5-4 with TRBJ2-1; 10 nucleotides line up with TRBD2. V lost 2 bases, J lost 5 bases, and 4 bases stayed unmatched. This CDR3 spans 15 amino acids. From germline, CDR1 is SGHNT and CDR2 YYREEE (reference sequence). CDR3 coding DNA: TGTGCCAGCAGCTTCATCGGACTAGCGGACAATGAGCAGTTCTTC. It encodes CASSFIGLADNEQFF.

The rearrangement uses TRBV19 and TRBJ2-3; TRBD2 aligns across 8 bases. The CDR3 has 15 amino acids. With 5 bases clipped from V and 0 bases from J, the junction kept 4 bases outside the gene matches. CDR1 LNHDA and CDR2 SQIVND come from the germline V gene (reference sequence). CDR3 loop: CASSPRLASTDTQYF. The CDR3 DNA sequence: TGTGCCAGTAGTCCTCGACTAGCGAGCACAGATACGCAGTATTTT.

This clone was recorded only once. The V gene is TRBV27, the J gene TRBJ1-5, with D unclear. Germline-derived CDR1 and CDR2 are MNHEY and SMNVEV (reference sequence). CDR3 length equals 16 residues. V dropped 8 bases and J dropped 0 bases, with 17 bases sitting between them. The CDR3 loop is CASGPLGQPSNQPQHF. CDR3 bases: TGTGCCAGCGGTCCTCTAGGCCAGCCTAGCAATCAGCCCCAGCATTTT.

The chain employs TRBV20-1 and TRBJ2-1; the D gene is possibly TRBD2 (6 bases). The length of the CDR3 is 14 residues. CDR1 and CDR2 from the germline V gene are DFQATT and SNEGSKA (reference sequence). Trimming shortened V by 3 bases and J by 6 bases, and 15 bases separated the two germline ends. This CDR3 reads CSASDGREPNEQFF. In DNA, the CDR3 is TGCAGTGCTAGTGACGGGAGAGAGCCCAATGAGCAGTTCTTC.

This clone has just one count. J is TRBJ1-5 and V is TRBV15, with no clear D. The CDR3 is 14 residues long. Germline CDR1 and CDR2: LNHNV and YYDKDF (reference sequence). V lost 0 bases to trimming and J lost 0 bases, with 3 bases between them. CDR3 region: CATSREYSNQPQHF. The DNA for the CDR3 is TGTGCCACCAGCAGAGAGTATAGCAATCAGCCCCAGCATTTT.

J is TRBJ2-6 and V is TRBV19, with 11 bases aligning to TRBD2. From germline, CDR1 is LNHDA and CDR2 SQIVND (reference sequence). V lost 2 bases to trimming and J lost 0 bases; unmatched junction nucleotides: 3. The CDR3 has 18 amino acids. The CDR3 DNA reads as TGTGCCAGTAGTATAAGACTAGCGGGGAACTCTGGGGCCAACGTCCTGACTTTC. Translated, it gives CASSIRLAGNSGANVLTF. Variable domain in full (rest from reference TRBV19 and TRBJ2-6): DGGITQSPKYLFRKEGQNVTLSCEQNLNHDAMYWYRQDPGQGLRLIYYSQIVNDFQKGDIAEGYSVSREKKESFPLTVTSAQKNPTAFYLCASSIRLAGNSGANVLTFGAGSRLTVL.